These T cell receptor beta chains were read from a single sample in a study of memory CD4+ T cells and cytomegalovirus serostatus. Repertoires were generated with immunoSEQ multiplex PCR, while TCRdb's copy carries only in-frame clones and drops some. This sample has about 57,000 clones, with less than 80% found just once. Material: memory CD4+ T cells from blood. These receptors originate from an adult in good health and CMV-seronegative. Both conserved end residues are part of each CDR3.

v_call,j_call,cdr3_aa
TRBV6-1,TRBJ1-2,CASSEEGTGRYGYTF
TRBV7-2,TRBJ2-1,CASSEDRGRNEQFF
TRBV5-6,TRBJ1-2,CASSLAYGAGGTF
TRBV7-9,TRBJ2-1,CASSLVAGGGNEQFF
TRBV2,TRBJ2-1,CASKRNLGEQFF
TRBV5-6,TRBJ2-5,CASSAGLEETQYF
TRBV2,TRBJ2-6,CASRDQRRGTGANVLTF
TRBV5-6,TRBJ1-4,CASSFSTGEKLFF
TRBV4-2,TRBJ2-7,CASSQGVGTYEQYF
TRBV9,TRBJ1-2,CASSDRTGYGYTF
TRBV29-1,TRBJ2-3,CSVDWFQTDTQYF
TRBV28,TRBJ1-2,CATRPAGGYTF
TRBV11-1,TRBJ1-2,CASSPRHRSQMYGYTF
TRBV5-4,TRBJ1-1,CASSGGPTRTEAFF
TRBV30,TRBJ2-3,CAWSVTSGRVPDTQYF
TRBV7-8,TRBJ2-2,CASSGVAGVGGELFF
TRBV7-9,TRBJ1-1,CASSLTPLGRGNTEAFF
TRBV5-1,TRBJ2-1,CASSLSAGSNNEQFF
TRBV18,TRBJ1-2,CASSLQGDYGYTF
TRBV6-1,TRBJ1-1,CASSDSGRNTEAFF
TRBV29-1,TRBJ2-1,CSVVGEGTWDEQFF
TRBV5-5,TRBJ1-5,CASSVQGQSNQPQHF
TRBV11-3,TRBJ2-1,CASSSGSSSYNEQFF
TRBV5-8,TRBJ2-7,CASSLVAGPRQYF
TRBV28,TRBJ2-5,CASSFVNKETQYF